These T cell receptor beta chains were read from a single sample in a study of memory CD4+ T cells and cytomegalovirus serostatus. Clones were read by immunoSEQ multiplex PCR, and TCRdb kept only the in-frame ones, dropping some. The data contain roughly 42,000 clones, around 72% of them singletons. Source material: memory CD4+ T cells from blood. These receptors originate from an adult in good health and CMV-seronegative. Each CDR3 is given with its conserved first and last residue. D genes are given only for firm matches. A row's size may be missing; if present it is once, few, many or a size class.

j_call v_call d_call clone_size cdr3_nt cdr3_aa
TRBJ1-1 TRBV6-5 - - TGTGCCAGCAGTTTACGACCGACAGGCGAACAGGGAGCTTTCTTT CASSLRPTGEQGAFF
TRBJ2-7 TRBV5-1 - - TGCGCCAGCAGCTTGCGGACAAGCTCCTACGAGCAGTACTTC CASSLRTSSYEQYF
TRBJ2-7 TRBV27 - - TGTGCCAGCAGTTTATACGCTATTCATGAAAGCTCCTACGAGCAGTACTTC CASSLYAIHESSYEQYF
TRBJ2-2 TRBV19 - - TGTGCCACGACCCGGACGGTTGTGAACACCGGGGAGCTGTTTTTT CATTRTVVNTGELFF
TRBJ1-2 TRBV25-1 - - TGTGCCAGCAGTGAAGCTGGAACCTTCTATGGCTACACCTTC CASSEAGTFYGYTF
TRBJ2-7 TRBV7-8 TRBD1 - TGTGCCAGCACGACAGGGAGCTCCTACGAGCAGTACTTC CASTTGSSYEQYF
TRBJ1-1 TRBV20-1 - - TGCAGTGCCCGTGGACAGAGCTTT CSARGQSF
TRBJ2-3 TRBV7-9 TRBD2 - TGTGCCAGCAGCTTAGAACTAGCGGGGGCCGTTACGCAGTATTTT CASSLELAGAVTQYF
TRBJ2-7 TRBV6-6 TRBD1 - TGTGCCAGCAGTTACACAGGGGCATCCTACGAGCAGTACTTC CASSYTGASYEQYF
TRBJ1-2 TRBV6-1 TRBD1 - TGTGCCAGCAGTCTCGACAGGGTCGGTGGCTACACCTTC CASSLDRVGGYTF
TRBJ2-5 TRBV18 TRBD2 - TGTGCCAGCTCACCTGCGGGGGGGCGTGAGCGGACCCAGTACTTC CASSPAGGRERTQYF
TRBJ1-1 TRBV10-2 - once TGCGCCAGCAGTGGAACTACAGCGAACACTGAAGCTTTCTTT CASSGTTANTEAFF
TRBJ2-1 TRBV6-1 - few TGTGCCTCCTCGGGGGTGCTGAGCTCCTACAATGAGCAGTTCTTC CASSGVLSSYNEQFF
TRBJ2-1 TRBV6-1 - - TGTGCCAGCAGTTTGTACAATGAGCAGTTCTTC CASSLYNEQFF
TRBJ2-5 TRBV28 TRBD2 few TGTGCCAGCAGTTTAATGGCGGGGGGGCGGGGGATCGAGACCCAGTACTTC CASSLMAGGRGIETQYF
TRBJ2-5 TRBV2 TRBD1 - TGTGCCGGACGGGACAGGGGGCCAACCCAGTACTTC CAGRDRGPTQYF
TRBJ2-1 TRBV2 - - TGTGCCAGCAGTGTAGAGAGAGACAATGAGCAGTTCTTC CASSVERDNEQFF
TRBJ1-6 TRBV7-2 TRBD1 - TGTGCCAGCAGCACAAGGGACAGGGTTTCACCCCTCCACTTT CASSTRDRVSPLHF
TRBJ2-5 TRBV7-8 - - TGTGCCAGCAGCTCCCGCCACCGGGAACAAGAGACCCAGTACTTC CASSSRHREQETQYF
TRBJ1-2 TRBV10-2 - - TGCGCCAGCAGCCCTGGAGGGGGCTATGGCTACACCTTC CASSPGGGYGYTF
TRBJ2-5 TRBV6-6 - - TGTGCCAGCAGTTACTTTGTCGACGAGACCCAGTACTTC CASSYFVDETQYF
TRBJ2-7 TRBV29-1 - - TGCAGCGTAGGTCGGGACACCCTCTACGAGCAGTACTTC CSVGRDTLYEQYF
TRBJ2-2 TRBV6-6 - - TGTGCCAGCACCCAAGACTCATCCGGGGAGCTGTTTTTT CASTQDSSGELFF
TRBJ2-7 TRBV30 - once TGTGCCTGGAAGGGGCAGGGGTTCTCCTACGAGCAGTACTTC CAWKGQGFSYEQYF
TRBJ1-2 TRBV5-1 - - TGCGCCAGCAGGCCCGGGTCTAACTATGGCTACACCTTC CASRPGSNYGYTF
TRBJ1-3 TRBV10-2 TRBD1 - TGCGCCAGCAGAGTGGGTCTTGGACAGGGGGCGAGAGGAAACACCATATATTTT CASRVGLGQGARGNTIYF
TRBJ2-5 TRBV5-4 TRBD2 - TGTGCCAGCAGCTTGTCGAGCGGGGGGGCTAAGACCCAGTACTTC CASSLSSGGAKTQYF
TRBJ2-3 TRBV11-1 TRBD2 - TGTGCCAGCAGCTTTTTGACTAGCGGGGGCACAGATACGCAGTATTTT CASSFLTSGGTDTQYF
TRBJ2-5 TRBV30 - - TGTGCCTGGAGTCCAGCAGAAGAGACCCAGTACTTC CAWSPAEETQYF
TRBJ2-3 TRBV29-1 - - TGCAGCGTTGAAGGGGGCACAGATACGCAGTATTTT CSVEGGTDTQYF
TRBJ2-3 TRBV28 TRBD2 - TGTGCCAGCAGGGGGACTAGCGGGGTGGATACGCAGTATTTT CASRGTSGVDTQYF
TRBJ1-1 TRBV18 - few TGTGCCAGCTCACTTCTACAGGACAACACTGAAGCTTTCTTT CASSLLQDNTEAFF
TRBJ2-3 TRBV6-4 - - TGTGCCAGCAGAGACAGTGTCACCGATACCACAGATACGCAGTATTTT CASRDSVTDTTDTQYF
TRBJ2-1 TRBV6-1 TRBD2 - TGTGCCAGCAGTGAAGAGCTAGCTAGCGGGTACAATGAGCAGTTCTTC CASSEELASGYNEQFF
TRBJ2-4 TRBV18 - - TGTGCCAGCTCACCCGTGACGGGTACTGGGTACTTC CASSPVTGTGYF
TRBJ2-3 TRBV10-2 - once TGCGCCAGCAGTACCGAGAGGACGCAGTATTTT CASSTERTQYF
TRBJ1-1 TRBV15 - - TGTGCCACCAGCATTCGGGGGAACACTGAAGCTTTCTTT CATSIRGNTEAFF
TRBJ2-5 TRBV25-1 - - TGTGCCAGCAGTGTACAACAGGCGCGCGGGACCCAGTACTTC CASSVQQARGTQYF
TRBJ2-7 TRBV2 TRBD2 once TGTGCCAGCAGCCCAAATAGCGGGGGGGCCGGCGAGCAGTACTTC CASSPNSGGAGEQYF
TRBJ1-6 TRBV10-3 - - TGTGCCATCAGCCCCACCGGGGGCACGAATTCACCCCTCCACTTT CAISPTGGTNSPLHF
TRBJ1-3 TRBV18 - once TGTGCCAGCTCACCATTTCAGGGGAACACCATATATTTT CASSPFQGNTIYF
TRBJ1-2 TRBV19 - - TGTGCCAGTAGTGATAAGGTGTCCCTCTCGGGCTACACCTTC CASSDKVSLSGYTF